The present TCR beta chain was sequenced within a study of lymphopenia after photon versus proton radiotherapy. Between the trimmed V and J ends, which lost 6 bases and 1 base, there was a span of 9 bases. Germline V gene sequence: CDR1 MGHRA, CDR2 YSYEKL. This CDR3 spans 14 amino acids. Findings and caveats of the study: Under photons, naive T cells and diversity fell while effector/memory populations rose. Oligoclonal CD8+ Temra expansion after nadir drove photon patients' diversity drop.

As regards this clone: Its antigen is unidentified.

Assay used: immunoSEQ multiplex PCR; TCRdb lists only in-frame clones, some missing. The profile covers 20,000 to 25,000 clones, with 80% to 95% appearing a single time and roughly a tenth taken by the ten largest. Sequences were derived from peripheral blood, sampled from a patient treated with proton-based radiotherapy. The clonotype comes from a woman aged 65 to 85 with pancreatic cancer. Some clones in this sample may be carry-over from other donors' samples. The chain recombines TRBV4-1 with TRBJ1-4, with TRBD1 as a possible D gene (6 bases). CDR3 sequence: CASSRDITNEKLFF. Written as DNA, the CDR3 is TGCGCCAGCAGTCGGGACATAACTAATGAAAAACTGTTTTTT.